This T cell receptor beta chain derives from a study of radiation and T cells in renal cell carcinoma. Across the whole study: Nephrectomy followed 15 Gy stereotactic body radiation by 4 weeks.

This CDR3 spans 14 amino acids. CDR1 and CDR2 (germline): KGHSH, LQKENI. Trimming removed 8 bases at V and 3 bases at J, with 13 bases between. Sequenced by immunoSEQ multiplex PCR; TCRdb stores in-frame clones only, minus some. Here the sample spans 150,000 or so clones, about 87% being singletons. This clone was seen a few times. Time point: baseline pretreatment blood. Stated treatment: 15 Gy SBRT to primary tumor, nephrectomy 4 weeks later. Blood was sampled at baseline, 2 weeks and 4 weeks after SBRT. The tumor was a clear cell renal cell carcinoma. The chain employs TRBV18 and TRBJ1-4; TRBD1 might be the D (5 bases). The sequences come from blood, collected from a patient whose treatment included radiotherapy and nephrectomy. This clonotype originated in a woman aged 70 to 79 with renal cell carcinoma. The CDR3 here is CASASGTSNEKLFF. CDR3 nucleotides: TGTGCCAGCGCGTCAGGGACCTCTAATGAAAAACTGTTTTTT.